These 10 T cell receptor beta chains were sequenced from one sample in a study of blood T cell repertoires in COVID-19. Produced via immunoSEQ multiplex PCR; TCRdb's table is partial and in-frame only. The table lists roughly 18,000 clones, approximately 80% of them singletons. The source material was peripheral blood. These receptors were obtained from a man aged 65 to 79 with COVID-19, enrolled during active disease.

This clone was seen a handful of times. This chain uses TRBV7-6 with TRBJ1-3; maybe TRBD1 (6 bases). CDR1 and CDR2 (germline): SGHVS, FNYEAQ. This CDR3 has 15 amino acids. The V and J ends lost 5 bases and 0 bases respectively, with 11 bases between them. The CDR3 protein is CASSQMGASGNTIYF. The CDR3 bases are TGTGCCAGCAGCCAGATGGGGGCCTCTGGAAACACCATATATTTT.

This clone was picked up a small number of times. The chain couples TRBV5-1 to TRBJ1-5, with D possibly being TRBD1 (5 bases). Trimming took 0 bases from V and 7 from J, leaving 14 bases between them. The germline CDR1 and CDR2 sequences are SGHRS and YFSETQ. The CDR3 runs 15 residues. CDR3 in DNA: TGCGCCAGCAGCTTGGACGGACGGGGGGACCAGCCCCAGCATTTT. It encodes CASSLDGRGDQPQHF.

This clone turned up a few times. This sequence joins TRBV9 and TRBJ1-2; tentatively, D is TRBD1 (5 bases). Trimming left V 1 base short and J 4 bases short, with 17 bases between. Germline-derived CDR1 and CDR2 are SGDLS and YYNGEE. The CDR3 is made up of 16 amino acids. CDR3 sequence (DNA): TGTGCCAGCAGCGTACTCACCGGGGGAAGTCCCTATGGCTACACCTTC. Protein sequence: CASSVLTGGSPYGYTF. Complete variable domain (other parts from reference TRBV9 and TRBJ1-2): DSGVTQTPKHLITATGQRVTLRCSPRSGDLSVYWYQQSLDQGLQFLIQYYNGEERAKGNILERFSAQQFPDLHSELNLSSLELGDSALYFCASSVLTGGSPYGYTFGSGTRLTVV.

In DNA form, the CDR3 reads TGTGCCAGCAGTTCACCTACCTCCGGGACAGGGAACCAGCCCCAGCATTTT. Its protein is CASSSPTSGTGNQPQHF. The chain recombines TRBV28 with TRBJ1-5, with 9 bases that match TRBD1. CDR1 is MDHEN and CDR2 is SYDVKM in the germline V gene. V lost 4 bases and J lost 7; bases outside the gene matches: 14. The CDR3 totals 17 residues. Full variable domain (remainder filled in from reference TRBV28 and TRBJ1-5): DVKVTQSSRYLVKRTGEKVFLECVQDMDHENMFWYRQDPGLGLRLIYFSYDVKMKEKGDIPEGYSVSREKKERFSLILESASTNQTSMYLCASSSPTSGTGNQPQHFGDGTRLSIL.

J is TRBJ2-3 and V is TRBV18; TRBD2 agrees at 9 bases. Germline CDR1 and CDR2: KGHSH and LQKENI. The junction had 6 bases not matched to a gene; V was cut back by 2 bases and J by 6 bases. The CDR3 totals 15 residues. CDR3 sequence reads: CASSPMGLAPDTQYF. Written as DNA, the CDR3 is TGTGCCAGCTCACCAATGGGACTAGCCCCCGATACGCAGTATTTT. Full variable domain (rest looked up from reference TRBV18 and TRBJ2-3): NAGVMQNPRHLVRRRGQEARLRCSPMKGHSHVYWYRQLPEEGLKFMVYLQKENIIDESGMPKERFSAEFPKEGPSILRIQQVVRGDSAAYFCASSPMGLAPDTQYFGPGTRLTVL.

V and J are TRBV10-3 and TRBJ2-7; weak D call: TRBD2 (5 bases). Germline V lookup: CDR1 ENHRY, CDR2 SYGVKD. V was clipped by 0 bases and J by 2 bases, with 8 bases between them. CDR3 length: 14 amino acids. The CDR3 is CAISESGEPYEQYF. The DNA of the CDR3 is TGTGCCATCAGTGAGTCCGGGGAACCCTACGAGCAGTACTTC.

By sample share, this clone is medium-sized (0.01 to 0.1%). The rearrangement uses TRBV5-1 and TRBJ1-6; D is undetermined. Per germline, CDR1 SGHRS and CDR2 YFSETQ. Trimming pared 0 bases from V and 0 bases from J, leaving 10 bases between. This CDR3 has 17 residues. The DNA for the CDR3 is TGCGCCAGCAGCTTGGAACACTATACCTCCTATAATTCACCCCTCCACTTT. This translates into CASSLEHYTSYNSPLHF.

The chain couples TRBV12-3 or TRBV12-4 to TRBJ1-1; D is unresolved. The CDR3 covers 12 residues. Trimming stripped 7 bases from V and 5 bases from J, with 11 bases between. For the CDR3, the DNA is TGTGCCAGCAACGGGGATTGGACTGAAGCTTTCTTT. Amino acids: CASNGDWTEAFF.

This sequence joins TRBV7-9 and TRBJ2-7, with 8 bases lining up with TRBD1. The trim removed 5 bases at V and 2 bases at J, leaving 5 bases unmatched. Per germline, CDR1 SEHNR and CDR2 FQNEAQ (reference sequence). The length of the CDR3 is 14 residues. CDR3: CASSPTGETYEQYF. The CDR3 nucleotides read TGTGCCAGCAGCCCGACAGGGGAAACCTACGAGCAGTACTTC.

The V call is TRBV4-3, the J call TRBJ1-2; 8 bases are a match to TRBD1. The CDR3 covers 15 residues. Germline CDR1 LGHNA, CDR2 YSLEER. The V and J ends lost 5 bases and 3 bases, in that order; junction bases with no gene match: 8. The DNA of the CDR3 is TGCGCCAGCAGCTTCCTCGGACAGGGTGACTATGGCTACACCTTC. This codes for CASSFLGQGDYGYTF.